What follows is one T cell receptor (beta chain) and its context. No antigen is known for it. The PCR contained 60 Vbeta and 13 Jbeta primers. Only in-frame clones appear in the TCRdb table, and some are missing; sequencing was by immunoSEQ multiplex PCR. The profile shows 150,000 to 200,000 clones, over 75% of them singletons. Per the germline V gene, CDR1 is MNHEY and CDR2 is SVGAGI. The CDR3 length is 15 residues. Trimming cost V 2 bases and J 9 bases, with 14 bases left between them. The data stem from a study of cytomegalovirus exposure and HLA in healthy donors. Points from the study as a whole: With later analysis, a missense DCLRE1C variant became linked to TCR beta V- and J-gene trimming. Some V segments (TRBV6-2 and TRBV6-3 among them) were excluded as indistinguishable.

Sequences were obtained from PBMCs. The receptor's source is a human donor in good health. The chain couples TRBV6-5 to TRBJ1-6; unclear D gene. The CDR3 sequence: CASSYMDDAGSPLHF. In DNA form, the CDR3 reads TGTGCCAGCAGTTACATGGACGACGCGGGTTCACCCCTCCACTTT.